The 20 T cell receptor beta chains listed next were all sequenced from one sample in a study of shared T cell receptors in the human thymus. The data were produced by immunoSEQ multiplex PCR, yet TCRdb's version contains in-frame clones alone and is incomplete. The table has about 400,000 clones, over 90% seen once. Sequenced input: thymocytes. The source is a human donor.

J is TRBJ1-5 and V is TRBV6-1; D is unclear. Germline V gives CDR1 MNHNS, CDR2 SASEGT. The CDR3 loop spans 11 amino acids. With 6 bases removed from V and 11 bases from J, the gap between germline ends came to 11 bases. The CDR3 nucleotides are TGTGCCAGCAGGAGGAGAGGGTCCCAGCATTTT. This sequence encodes CASRRRGSQHF.

The J gene is TRBJ2-1, the V gene TRBV14; weak D call: TRBD2 (5 bases). Germline assignment: CDR1 SGHDN and CDR2 FVKESK. V lost 1 base and J lost 0, with 10 bases in between. The CDR3 contains 16 residues. DNA for the CDR3: TGTGCCAGCAGCCAAGGGTGGGAGCACTCCTACAATGAGCAGTTCTTC. Protein sequence: CASSQGWEHSYNEQFF.

The chain is built from TRBV6-5 and TRBJ2-7; D is perhaps TRBD2 (5 bases). Trimming pared 0 bases from V and 2 bases from J, leaving 11 bases between. CDR3 size: 15 residues. Looked up from germline, CDR1 is MNHEY and CDR2 is SVGAGI. As DNA, the CDR3 is TGTGCCAGCAGTTACTCCCGAGGGTTTACCTACGAGCAGTACTTC. Translating it yields CASSYSRGFTYEQYF.

CDR3 sequence (DNA): TGTGCCAGTAGTATATTTTTAAGGGTTGAAGACGAGCAGTACTTC. It yields the protein CASSIFLRVEDEQYF. This chain connects TRBV19 to TRBJ2-7; no reliable D call. Trimming took 2 bases from V and 5 from J, leaving 16 bases between them. The germline gives CDR1 LNHDA, CDR2 SQIVND (reference sequence). The CDR3 runs 15 residues.

The V gene is TRBV4-3, the J gene TRBJ2-3, with D tentatively TRBD2 (6 bases). This CDR3 is 16 amino acids long. With 1 base removed from V and 4 bases from J, the gap between germline ends came to 15 bases. From germline, CDR1 is LGHNA and CDR2 YSLEER. The CDR3 spells CASSQAMGPGADTQYF. CDR3 DNA: TGCGCCAGCAGCCAAGCGATGGGGCCGGGAGCAGATACGCAGTATTTT.

The chain uses TRBV5-6 and TRBJ2-1; 9 nucleotides line up with TRBD2. The CDR3 covers 17 residues. Germline-derived CDR1 and CDR2 are SGHDT and YYEEEE. Trimming removed 1 base from V and 10 bases from J; junction bases left unmatched: 15. The CDR3 DNA reads as TGTGCCAGCAGCTTGAGACCTAGAAGGCGGGAGGGAAGGGAGCAGTTCTTC. Translated, it gives CASSLRPRRREGREQFF.

This chain uses TRBV5-6 with TRBJ1-2; 7 nucleotides line up with TRBD1. Germline assignment: CDR1 SGHDT and CDR2 YYEEEE. The trim removed 9 bases at V and 6 bases at J, leaving 11 bases unmatched. This CDR3 is 13 amino acids long. The CDR3 sequence: CATQLRGSDGYTF. In nucleotides, the CDR3 is TGTGCCACCCAACTCAGGGGGAGCGATGGCTACACCTTC. The entire variable domain, with the rest obtained from reference TRBV5-6 and TRBJ1-2, is as follows: DAGVTQSPTHLIKTRGQQVTLRCSPKSGHDTVSWYQQALGQGPQFIFQYYEEEERQRGNFPDRFSGHQFPNYSSELNVNALLLGDSALYLCATQLRGSDGYTFGSGTRLTVV.

The genes are TRBV6-5 and TRBJ2-7; 9 bases are a match to TRBD1. The CDR3 runs 14 residues. Germline CDR1 reads MNHEY; CDR2 reads SVGAGI. V trimming: 2 bases; J trimming: 6 bases; junction bases outside the gene matches: 5. CDR3 region: CASSYDRGKGEQYF. The CDR3 DNA follows: TGTGCCAGCAGTTACGACAGGGGGAAGGGCGAGCAGTACTTC.

The gene calls are TRBV5-3 and TRBJ2-1, with D possibly being TRBD2 (6 bases). TRBV5-3 is designated an ORF whose function remains uncertain. There are 19 residues in the CDR3. V gave up 0 bases and J gave up 1 base, with 20 bases separating them. CDR3 coding DNA: TGTGCCAGAAGCTTGGAGGTTCGGGGGACCCTAGGATCCTACAATGAGCAGTTCTTC. Residues: CARSLEVRGTLGSYNEQFF.

The chain joins TRBV5-6 to TRBJ1-3, with TRBD1 matching over 7 bases. This CDR3 is built from 15 residues. In germline, CDR1 is SGHDT, CDR2 YYEEEE. J was trimmed by 0 bases and V by 3 bases; bases with no gene match: 3. CDR3 nucleotide sequence: TGTGCCAGCAGCTCCGGGACAGACTCTGGAAACACCATATATTTT. It is translated as CASSSGTDSGNTIYF.

V is TRBV2 and J is TRBJ2-3, with 12 bases aligning to TRBD1. The germline gives CDR1 SNHLY, CDR2 FYNNEI. The CDR3 is 16 amino acids. CDR3 DNA: TGTGGCAGGGGGACAGGGGGCCTGATCCCGTCGGATACGCAGTATTTT. It translates to CGRGTGGLIPSDTQYF.

J is TRBJ2-1 and V is TRBV27; the match to TRBD1 covers 8 bases. Germline CDR1 and CDR2: MNHEY and SMNVEV (reference sequence). V lost 4 bases to trimming and J lost 2 bases; unmatched junction nucleotides: 7. This CDR3 is 16 amino acids long. The CDR3 reads CASSSKDRDPYNEQFF. CDR3 nucleotide sequence: TGTGCCAGCAGTTCTAAGGACAGGGACCCCTACAATGAGCAGTTCTTC.

This rearrangement joins TRBV5-1 to TRBJ2-3, with D possibly matching TRBD2 (6 bases). Trimming removed 8 bases from V and 5 bases from J, with 24 bases in between. CDR1 and CDR2 (germline): SGHRS, YFSETQ. The CDR3 has 16 residues. CDR3 DNA: TGCGCCAGACTGCCCCCGGTCGGGAGAGGCCGAGATACGCAGTATTTT. Amino acids: CARLPPVGRGRDTQYF.

This clone showed up just once. This chain connects TRBV15 to TRBJ2-5; D call uncertain. The assigned J gene may be wrong: the sequence end matches TRBJ2-7 better. The CDR3 loop spans 15 amino acids. Germline CDR1 is LNHNV and CDR2 is YYDKDF (reference sequence). The CDR3 region is CATSKTGRGTYEQYF. The CDR3 coding sequence is TGTGCCACCAGCAAGACCGGACGAGGAACCTACGAGCAGTACTTC.

Points on this clone: The sample contains more than one DNA sequence encoding this CDR3. The chain recombines TRBV28 with TRBJ2-7; D may be TRBD2 (7 bases). Germline CDR1 and CDR2: MDHEN and SYDVKM. The CDR3 has 18 residues. Trimming shortened V by 3 bases and J by 3 bases, and 24 bases separated the two germline ends. The chain's CDR3 is CASSFNMGRGERGYEQYF. CDR3 sequence (DNA): TGTGCCAGCAGTTTCAATATGGGGAGGGGGGAGCGGGGCTACGAGCAGTACTTC.

The chain is built from TRBV19 and TRBJ2-3, with D perhaps matching TRBD1 (6 bases). The germline gives CDR1 LNHDA, CDR2 SQIVND (reference sequence). V lost 3 bases and J 3 bases, leaving 10 bases between the germline ends. The CDR3 is made up of 14 amino acids. The CDR3 loop reads CASSMGARTDTQYF. Written as DNA, the CDR3 is TGTGCCAGTAGTATGGGGGCACGGACAGATACGCAGTATTTT.

V usage is TRBV30 and J usage is TRBJ2-4, with D unclear. The CDR3 consists of 13 residues. The V end was cut by 0 bases, the J end by 1 base, with 4 bases between. Germline CDR1 GTSNPN, CDR2 SVGIG (reference sequence). CDR3 sequence reads: CAWSVGAKNIQYF. CDR3 in DNA: TGTGCCTGGAGTGTAGGGGCCAAAAACATTCAGTACTTC.

The J gene is TRBJ2-1, the V gene TRBV7-3; a possible D gene is TRBD2 (6 bases). Germline V gives CDR1 SGHTA, CDR2 FQGTGA. The CDR3 contains 14 residues. V dropped 1 base and J dropped 5 bases, with 9 bases sitting between them. The CDR3 coding sequence is TGTGCCAGCAGCTTAATCCCTAGCGACAATGAGCAGTTCTTC. Protein: CASSLIPSDNEQFF.

The J gene is TRBJ2-7, the V gene TRBV19, with D tentatively TRBD2 (5 bases). Germline values: CDR1 LNHDA, CDR2 SQIVND (reference sequence). Trimming took 5 bases from V and 4 from J, leaving 18 bases between them. The CDR3 covers 15 residues. The CDR3 DNA is TGTGCCAGTAGTCCCGATCACGGGGTCTCATACGAGCAGTACTTC. Translating gives CASSPDHGVSYEQYF.

The rearrangement links TRBV27 to TRBJ2-1; weak D call: TRBD2 (6 bases). V was clipped by 6 bases and J by 10 bases, with 19 bases between them. CDR1 is MNHEY, CDR2 SMNVEV, per germline (reference sequence). CDR3 length equals 14 residues. CDR3 loop: CASSLSGPFREQFF. The CDR3 DNA reads as TGTGCCAGCAGCCTTAGCGGTCCCTTCCGCGAGCAGTTCTTC.